Each of the 5 T cell receptor beta chains below was sequenced from the same sample in a study of T cells in Graves' hyperthyroidism and ophthalmopathy. There were TCR beta CDR3 regions amplified from RNA transcripts. HTBI primers were used for first-round RT-PCR of the TCR CDR3. TCRdb reprocessed the multiplex PCR reads with MiXCR, giving one entry per CDR3 protein. The sample has some 600,000 distinct CDR3 sequences, over 11% seen once; the top ten hold under 7%. Sequenced: blood. Source of these receptors: a woman in her twenties or thirties with Graves' hyperthyroidism that later progressed to Graves' ophthalmopathy.

This clonotype has just a few counts. The rearrangement uses TRBV4-3 and TRBJ2-3, with D possibly being TRBD2 (6 bases). With 1 base removed from V and 4 bases from J, the gap between germline ends came to 12 bases. The CDR3 is 15 amino acids. CDR1 LGHNA and CDR2 YSLEER come from the germline V gene. The CDR3 DNA follows: TGCGCCAGCAGCCAAGGGGCGGGATATCCAGATACGCAGTATTTT. Protein sequence: CASSQGAGYPDTQYF.

The table lists this clonotype with many counts. This chain links TRBV2 with TRBJ1-1; D not resolved. This CDR3 has 13 amino acids. Germline V lookup: CDR1 SNHLY, CDR2 FYNNEI. Deletions cut 6 bases from V and 1 base from J, with 9 bases between. The CDR3 bases are TGTGCCAGCAGCGCTGACACGAACACTGAAGCTTTCTTT. Protein: CASSADTNTEAFF. Full variable domain (remainder filled in from reference TRBV2 and TRBJ1-1): EPEVTQTPSHQVTQMGQEVILRCVPISNHLYFYWYRQILGQKVEFLVSFYNNEISEKSEIFDDQFSVERPDGSNFTLKIRSTKLEDSAMYFCASSADTNTEAFFGQGTRLTVV.

This clonotype has a handful of counts. The CDR3 DNA is TGTGCCAGCAGTGAATACAAGGTCGGGGACGAGCAGTACTTC. Residues: CASSEYKVGDEQYF. The J gene is TRBJ2-7, the V gene TRBV25-1; a possible D gene is TRBD2 (5 bases). The V end lost 0 bases, the J end lost 5 bases, and 11 bases lay between the germline ends. CDR1 and CDR2 from the germline V gene are MGHDK and SYGVNS. This CDR3 region has 14 residues.

This clonotype was detected a few times. This clone may be a read error of a much larger clone one base away. The chain employs TRBV6-5 and TRBJ2-7; 7 bases map to TRBD2. J lost 0 bases, V lost 0 bases, and 11 bases had no gene match. The germline CDR1 and CDR2 sequences are MNHEY and SVGAGI. CDR3 length: 18 residues. The CDR3: CASSYSTGGRANSYEQYF. The CDR3 DNA follows: TGTGCCAGCAGTTACTCGACTGGCGGGAGAGCAAACTCCTACGAGCAGTACTTC.

This clonotype was observed at least ten times. The V and J genes are TRBV9 and TRBJ1-1, with D uncertain. The V end lost 0 bases, the J end lost 0 bases, and 9 bases lay between the germline ends. The CDR3 is made up of 15 amino acids. CDR1 and CDR2 (germline): SGDLS, YYNGEE. Written as DNA, the CDR3 is TGTGCCAGCAGCGTAGTATCCCAGTTGAACACTGAAGCTTTCTTT. This translates into CASSVVSQLNTEAFF.